What follows describes a single TCR beta chain. Its antigen remains unidentified. This sample was included in a study of radiotherapy plus CTLA-4 blockade in lung cancer. Study information: About 20% of patients responded objectively, and about 32% achieved disease control. Points from the study as a whole: Among blood TCR repertoires after radiotherapy plus ipilimumab, tumor-derived clones expanded.

The CDR3 has 14 residues. Between the trimmed V and J ends, which lost 4 bases and 5 bases, there was a span of 13 bases. Generated by immunoSEQ multiplex PCR, the TCRdb table keeps only in-frame clones and is missing some. Here the sample spans tens of thousands of clones, roughly 84% being singletons. Receiving focal radiation plus CTLA-4 blockade with ipilimumab were patients who had chemo-refractory metastatic non-small-cell lung cancer. The clonotype was recovered from a human donor with non-small cell lung cancer who had a partial response to radiotherapy plus ipilimumab. Sequences were derived from peripheral blood, sampled from a patient treated with radiotherapy plus ipilimumab. The chain couples TRBV5-3 to TRBJ2-1; the D gene is possibly TRBD1 (8 bases). TRBV5-3 is assigned to the ORF class and has an uncertain function. CDR3 amino acids: CARSGGDRNNEQFF. CDR3 DNA sequence: TGTGCCAGAAGCGGGGGGGACAGGAACAATGAGCAGTTCTTC.